Each of the 9 T cell receptor beta chains below was sequenced from the same sample in a study of blood T cell repertoires in COVID-19. The assay was immunoSEQ multiplex PCR, and TCRdb's table has in-frame clones only and misses some. The data show about 170,000 clones, with over 75% seen just once and 0.77% held by the top ten. Sequencing input: PBMCs or T cells enriched from blood (not recorded which). Receptor source: a woman aged 18-30 years who had recovered from COVID-19.

The rearrangement joins TRBV29-1 to TRBJ2-7; TRBD1 aligns across 7 bases. This CDR3 spans 13 amino acids. Germline V gene sequence: CDR1 SQVTM, CDR2 ANQGSEA. V trimming: 6 bases; J trimming: 6 bases; junction bases outside the gene matches: 11. CDR3 sequence reads: CSVTGTDKGEQYF. The CDR3 DNA is TGCAGCGTCACCGGGACAGACAAGGGCGAGCAGTACTTC.

The chain recombines TRBV10-1 with TRBJ2-3; 8 nucleotides agree with TRBD2. The V gene's germline CDR1 is WNHNN and CDR2 SYGVQD (reference sequence). Unmatched junction bases numbered 2, after V lost 6 bases and J lost 3 bases. This CDR3 comprises 13 residues. CDR3 amino acids: CASRASGTDTQYF. The CDR3 DNA follows: TGCGCCAGCAGGGCTAGCGGGACAGATACGCAGTATTTT.

This chain uses TRBV9 with TRBJ2-2; the match to TRBD1 covers 7 bases. This CDR3 region has 13 residues. The trim removed 6 bases at V and 7 bases at J, leaving 6 bases unmatched. CDR1 is SGDLS, CDR2 YYNGEE, per germline. CDR3 nucleotide sequence: TGTGCCAGCACCGACAGGGCCAGCGGGGAGCTGTTTTTT. Residues: CASTDRASGELFF.

This sequence joins TRBV28 and TRBJ1-2, with 9 bases identical to TRBD1. V lost 5 bases, J lost 4 bases, and 8 bases stayed unmatched. Germline V gene lookup returns CDR1 MDHEN and CDR2 SYDVKM. This CDR3 is 15 amino acids long. Written as DNA, the CDR3 is TGTGCCAGCAGTCTCGGGACAGGGAGGATCTATGGCTACACCTTC. Translated, it gives CASSLGTGRIYGYTF.

V usage is TRBV28 and J usage is TRBJ2-1, with D unresolved. CDR3 length: 14 residues. The V gene lost 6 bases and the J gene lost 3 bases, with 12 bases spanning the gap. CDR1 is MDHEN and CDR2 is SYDVKM in the germline V gene. The CDR3 protein is CASSTPSRYNEQFF. The CDR3 DNA sequence: TGTGCCAGCAGCACCCCTTCGCGCTACAATGAGCAGTTCTTC.

The J gene is TRBJ1-2, the V gene TRBV7-9, with D maybe TRBD1 (6 bases). CDR1 is SEHNR, CDR2 FQNEAQ, per germline (reference sequence). V gave up 3 bases and J gave up 6 bases, with 11 bases separating them. There are 13 residues in the CDR3. CDR3 sequence reads: CASSLQGHDGYTF. The CDR3 nucleotides are TGTGCCAGCAGCTTGCAGGGACACGATGGCTACACCTTC.

This chain links TRBV30 with TRBJ2-7; the match to TRBD1 covers 7 bases. The CDR3 length is 11 residues. Germline V gives CDR1 GTSNPN, CDR2 SVGIG (reference sequence). With V trimmed by 7 bases and J by 1 base, 1 base remained unmatched. CDR3 nucleotide sequence: TGTGCCTCGGGACAGTCCTACGAGCAGTACTTC. It codes for CASGQSYEQYF.

The rearrangement uses TRBV9 and TRBJ2-3, with 7 positions matching TRBD2. Trimming cost V 2 bases and J 2 bases; bases outside gene matches: 5. The germline CDR1 and CDR2 sequences are SGDLS and YYNGEE. The CDR3 has 15 residues. The CDR3 loop is CASSVGGSPTDTQYF. The CDR3 nucleotides are TGTGCCAGCAGCGTGGGCGGGAGCCCCACAGATACGCAGTATTTT.

This rearrangement joins TRBV5-1 to TRBJ2-1; D is undetermined. The CDR3 has 13 residues. Trimming cost V 1 base and J 9 bases, with 11 bases left between them. CDR1 and CDR2 from the germline V gene are SGHRS and YFSETQ. CDR3 amino acids: CASSLKTSSEQFF. In nucleotides, the CDR3 is TGCGCCAGCAGCTTGAAGACAAGCAGTGAGCAGTTCTTC. Complete variable domain (other parts from reference TRBV5-1 and TRBJ2-1): KAGVTQTPRYLIKTRGQQVTLSCSPISGHRSVSWYQQTPGQGLQFLFEYFSETQRNKGNFPGRFSGRQFSNSRSEMNVSTLELGDSALYLCASSLKTSSEQFFGPGTRLTVL.